Listed below are T cell receptor beta chains from one sample, sequenced in a study of blood T cell repertoires in COVID-19. The method was immunoSEQ multiplex PCR; TCRdb's version includes in-frame clones alone and lacks a portion of them. The data show roughly 86,000 clones, about 83% seen once. Sequencing was done on a sample of peripheral blood. These receptors came from a woman between 65 and 79 years old with acute or convalescent COVID-19. Both conserved end residues are part of each CDR3. D genes are given only for firm matches. Clone size is given for some rows only: seen once, a few or many times, or a class if the clone is expanded.

J: TRBJ1-1
size: -
V: TRBV28
D: -
DNA: TGTGCCAGCAGTTTTGGGGGGGAGACTGGAGAAGCTTTCTTT
CDR3: CASSFGGETGEAFF

J: TRBJ2-1
size: -
V: TRBV18
D: TRBD2
DNA: TGTGCCAGCTCACCTCTTCTAGCGGATCACAATGAGCAGTTCTTC
CDR3: CASSPLLADHNEQFF

J: TRBJ1-2
size: -
V: TRBV19
D: -
DNA: TGTGCCAGTAGCGCGGGGCACCGGGGATATACTATTGGCTACACCTTC
CDR3: CASSAGHRGYTIGYTF

J: TRBJ1-2
size: once
V: TRBV5-4
D: TRBD1
DNA: TGTGCCAGCAGCCCGGACAGGGCTAACTATGGCTACACCTTC
CDR3: CASSPDRANYGYTF

J: TRBJ1-1
size: -
V: TRBV10-1
D: TRBD1
DNA: TGCGCCAGCAGTGAGTTCGTGCTGGGACAGACGAACACTGAAGCTTTCTTT
CDR3: CASSEFVLGQTNTEAFF

J: TRBJ2-5
size: -
V: TRBV19
D: TRBD1
DNA: TGTGCCAGTAGGGACAGGGGCTCAGAGACCCAGTACTTC
CDR3: CASRDRGSETQYF

J: TRBJ2-2
size: -
V: TRBV20-1
D: TRBD2
DNA: TGCAGTGCTAGTGCGGGGGGGCTAACCCTAACCGGGGAGCTGTTTTTT
CDR3: CSASAGGLTLTGELFF

J: TRBJ2-7
size: -
V: TRBV4-1
D: -
DNA: TGCGCCAGCAGCGAACGGGGCTACGAGCAGTACTTC
CDR3: CASSERGYEQYF

J: TRBJ1-1
size: -
V: TRBV18
D: TRBD1
DNA: TGTGCCAGCTCACCAACAGGGGGCACTGAAGCTTTCTTT
CDR3: CASSPTGGTEAFF

J: TRBJ2-7
size: -
V: TRBV6-5
D: TRBD1
DNA: TGTGCCAGCAGTAACAGGGGGGACTACGAGCAGTACTTC
CDR3: CASSNRGDYEQYF

J: TRBJ1-1
size: -
V: TRBV5-8
D: -
DNA: TGTGCCAGCAGCTTTGGGGGCGGTGAAGCTTTCTTT
CDR3: CASSFGGGEAFF

J: TRBJ1-1
size: -
V: TRBV27
D: -
DNA: TGTGCCAGCAGTTATGACTTCGGGACTGAAGCTTTCTTT
CDR3: CASSYDFGTEAFF

J: TRBJ2-7
size: -
V: TRBV6-5
D: -
DNA: TGTGCCAGCAGTCTCCGGGAAGGGATTGGGGAGCAGTACTTC
CDR3: CASSLREGIGEQYF

J: TRBJ1-2
size: once
V: TRBV30
D: -
DNA: TGTGCCTGGGCGTTGGGCGGGGCAGGAGGTCGCTACACCTTC
CDR3: CAWALGGAGGRYTF

J: TRBJ1-1
size: once
V: TRBV18
D: -
DNA: TGTGCCAGCTCACTGGACAGCTACGGAGAAGCTTTCTTT
CDR3: CASSLDSYGEAFF

J: TRBJ1-1
size: -
V: TRBV6-6
D: -
DNA: TGTGCCTCAAACCGGATTGGCACCCCACGGGTTGAAGCTTTCTTT
CDR3: CASNRIGTPRVEAFF

J: TRBJ2-3
size: -
V: TRBV3-1/TRBV3-2
D: TRBD2
DNA: TGTGCCAGCAGCCTACTAGCGGGGGCCTCCACAGATACGCAGTATTTT
CDR3: CASSLLAGASTDTQYF

J: TRBJ1-1
size: -
V: TRBV29-1
D: -
DNA: TGCAGCGGTCTAGAGAACACTGAAGCTTTCTTT
CDR3: CSGLENTEAFF

J: TRBJ2-5
size: -
V: TRBV5-1
D: -
DNA: TGCGCCAGCAGCTTGGATCCCCTAGCCGGGACCCAGTACTTC
CDR3: CASSLDPLAGTQYF

J: TRBJ1-4
size: -
V: TRBV18
D: -
DNA: TGTGCCAGCTCACCGGAGCTTTCGGAAGAAAAACTGTTTTTT
CDR3: CASSPELSEEKLFF

J: TRBJ1-2
size: -
V: TRBV7-8
D: -
DNA: TGTGCCAGCAGCACGCCGACAGCTCACAACTATGGCTACACCTTC
CDR3: CASSTPTAHNYGYTF

J: TRBJ1-1
size: -
V: TRBV5-5
D: TRBD1
DNA: TGTGCCAGCAGCTATCAGCGACAGGGGGCAAACACTGAAGCTTTCTTT
CDR3: CASSYQRQGANTEAFF

J: TRBJ1-1
size: -
V: TRBV27
D: -
DNA: TGTGCCAGCAGGCAATCGGGGAGAACTGAAGCTTTCTTT
CDR3: CASRQSGRTEAFF

J: TRBJ1-4
size: once
V: TRBV2
D: -
DNA: TGTGCCAGCGAAAGGACACTCTTTTCCGCAACTAATGAAAAACTGTTTTTT
CDR3: CASERTLFSATNEKLFF

J: TRBJ1-1
size: -
V: TRBV2
D: -
DNA: TGTGCCAGCAGTGCACATGCAGGGAACACTGAAGCTTTCTTT
CDR3: CASSAHAGNTEAFF

J: TRBJ1-4
size: once
V: TRBV6-1
D: -
DNA: TGTGCCAGCAGTGAAGGTGGAGGCGAAAAACTGTTTTTT
CDR3: CASSEGGGEKLFF

J: TRBJ2-6
size: -
V: TRBV4-1
D: TRBD2
DNA: TGCGCCAGCAGCCGAGGACTAGCGGGGGTCACTGGGGCCAACGTCCTGACTTTC
CDR3: CASSRGLAGVTGANVLTF

J: TRBJ2-7
size: few
V: TRBV9
D: TRBD2
DNA: TGTGCCAGCAGCGTAGAATCGGGGGGTTCCTACGAGCAGTACTTC
CDR3: CASSVESGGSYEQYF

J: TRBJ1-1
size: -
V: TRBV3-1/TRBV3-2
D: TRBD1
DNA: TGTGCCAGCAGCCCGGACAGGGCCGCTGAAGCTTTCTTT
CDR3: CASSPDRAAEAFF

J: TRBJ2-5
size: -
V: TRBV28
D: -
DNA: TGTGCCAGCAGTTTATGGCCCGGGGAGACCCAGTACTTC
CDR3: CASSLWPGETQYF

J: TRBJ1-5
size: -
V: TRBV6-1
D: -
DNA: TGTGCCAGCAGTGAAGTGGTGACTTATAGCAATCAGCCCCAGCATTTT
CDR3: CASSEVVTYSNQPQHF

J: TRBJ2-7
size: -
V: TRBV7-9
D: TRBD2
DNA: TGTGCCAGCAGTCCTAGCGGGGGGGCCTCTTCCGAGCAGTACTTC
CDR3: CASSPSGGASSEQYF

J: TRBJ1-2
size: -
V: TRBV19
D: TRBD1
DNA: TGTGCCAGTAGTCGACAGGGTAACTATGGCTACACCTTC
CDR3: CASSRQGNYGYTF

J: TRBJ1-2
size: -
V: TRBV3-1/TRBV3-2
D: TRBD1
DNA: TGTGCCAGCAGCCCTCGGACAGGGGTCAACTATGGCTACACCTTC
CDR3: CASSPRTGVNYGYTF

J: TRBJ1-1
size: -
V: TRBV28
D: -
DNA: TGTGCCAGCAGGGACCCGGGGACACCTAACACTGAAGCTTTCTTT
CDR3: CASRDPGTPNTEAFF

J: TRBJ1-2
size: -
V: TRBV6-5
D: -
DNA: TGTGCCACCCGGGGATCCTATGGCTACACCTTC
CDR3: CATRGSYGYTF

J: TRBJ1-2
size: -
V: TRBV28
D: TRBD1
DNA: TGTGCCAGCAGTCCTTCCTGGACAGGGACGGATGGCTACACCTTC
CDR3: CASSPSWTGTDGYTF

J: TRBJ2-1
size: -
V: TRBV27
D: -
DNA: TGTGCCAGCAGTTCCCGACCGGGCATCCTAGCGACCTATTACAATGAGCAGTTCTTC
CDR3: CASSSRPGILATYYNEQFF

J: TRBJ1-4
size: -
V: TRBV5-1
D: -
DNA: TGCGCCAGCAGCTTGTACAGCACTAATGAAAAACTGTTTTTT
CDR3: CASSLYSTNEKLFF

J: TRBJ2-1
size: -
V: TRBV11-3
D: TRBD2
DNA: TGTGCCAGCAGCACCTCTAGCGGGGGCCACAATGAGCAGTTCTTC
CDR3: CASSTSSGGHNEQFF

J: TRBJ1-6
size: -
V: TRBV3-1/TRBV3-2
D: TRBD1
DNA: TGTGCCAGCAGCCAATCCCAGGGGGCGCGGTCACCCCTCCACTTT
CDR3: CASSQSQGARSPLHF

J: TRBJ2-1
size: -
V: TRBV30
D: -
DNA: TGTGCCTGGAGTGCAGGGGGGATTTACAATGAGCAGTTCTTC
CDR3: CAWSAGGIYNEQFF

J: TRBJ2-3
size: -
V: TRBV5-1
D: TRBD1
DNA: TGCGCCAGCAGCACTACCGGGACAGCGAACACAGATACGCAGTATTTT
CDR3: CASSTTGTANTDTQYF

J: TRBJ2-5
size: -
V: TRBV14
D: -
DNA: TGTGCCAGCAGCCAACGTGAAGAGACCCAGTACTTC
CDR3: CASSQREETQYF

J: TRBJ2-7
size: -
V: TRBV10-1
D: -
DNA: TGCGCCAGCAGCTCTAGGCCAGGAAGAGCGGACGAGCAGTACTTC
CDR3: CASSSRPGRADEQYF

J: TRBJ1-2
size: -
V: TRBV19
D: -
DNA: TGTGCCAGTAGTCAACTAGGGGACTGGCCTAACTATGGCTACACCTTC
CDR3: CASSQLGDWPNYGYTF

J: TRBJ1-2
size: -
V: TRBV4-1
D: -
DNA: TGCGCCAGCAGCCATGTACCCGGGGAGTACTATGGCTACACCTTC
CDR3: CASSHVPGEYYGYTF

J: TRBJ1-1
size: -
V: TRBV9
D: -
DNA: TGTGCCAGCAGCGTATTGTCGGGGGTAGAAGAAGCTTTCTTT
CDR3: CASSVLSGVEEAFF

J: TRBJ2-1
size: -
V: TRBV30
D: TRBD2
DNA: TGTGCCTGGAGAAGACTAGCGGGGCCCTACAATGAGCAGTTCTTC
CDR3: CAWRRLAGPYNEQFF

J: TRBJ1-6
size: few
V: TRBV29-1
D: -
DNA: TGCAGCGTTGACCGTGGGGCGAATTCACCCCTCCACTTT
CDR3: CSVDRGANSPLHF

J: TRBJ1-5
size: -
V: TRBV6-4
D: -
DNA: TGTGCCAGCAGTGACTCGAGGTCAGTTAATCAGCCCCAGCATTTT
CDR3: CASSDSRSVNQPQHF